The clone carrying this TCR beta chain was detected ten times or more. RNA transcripts served as the template for amplifying TCR beta CDR3 regions. HTBI primers were used for first-round RT-PCR of the TCR CDR3. TCRdb fed the multiplex PCR reads into MiXCR, producing one record per CDR3 protein. Of more than 300,000 distinct CDR3 sequences listed, roughly 13% were seen once; the top ten hold 9.2%. This record comes from a study of T cells in Graves' hyperthyroidism and ophthalmopathy. Study information: Pretreatment peripheral blood was obtained at initial diagnosis.

Diagnoses were made from clinical symptoms, serum measures (thyroxine and TRAb), thyroid ultrasound and orbital computed tomography. The authors obtained PBMCs from about 9.5 ml of fresh peripheral blood. Specimen: blood. The clonotype was recovered from a woman under 30 with Graves' hyperthyroidism.

CDR3 nucleotide sequence: TGTGCCAGCAGCCCTACCCGGACTTCTAAGGATTATGAGCAGTACTTC. Its protein is CASSPTRTSKDYEQYF. The rearrangement joins TRBV7-9 to TRBJ2-7; possibly TRBD2 for D (5 bases). This CDR3 spans 16 amino acids. CDR1 and CDR2 from the germline V gene are SEHNR and FQNEAQ (reference sequence). V lost 5 bases to trimming and J lost 7 bases, with 24 bases between them.